One and the same sample provided the 29 T cell receptor beta chains below, sequenced in a study of T cells in Graves' hyperthyroidism and ophthalmopathy. RNA transcripts provided the source from which TCR beta CDR3 regions were amplified. The HTBI primer set was used in a first-round RT-PCR of the TCR CDR3. Each CDR3 protein is one row after TCRdb ran MiXCR on the multiplex PCR reads. Of about 610,000 distinct CDR3 sequences in the sample, 16% are singletons; the top ten hold roughly 3.4%. Sequencing input: blood. These receptors originate from a woman aged 40 to 50 with Graves' ophthalmopathy.

This clonotype was counted once. Relative to the germline gene, one junction end is altered; a read error may explain this. The chain has TRBV2 and TRBJ1-5; D unresolved. The CDR3 totals 14 residues. Germline CDR1 and CDR2: SNHLY and FYNNEI. This chain's CDR3 is CAGSETYSNQPQHF. The DNA for the CDR3 is TGTGCCGGCAGTGAAACGTATAGCAATCAGCCCCAGCATTTT.

This clonotype occurred a few times. This rearrangement joins TRBV20-1 to TRBJ2-5; TRBD1 agrees at 7 bases. The V gene end was trimmed by 7 bases and the J gene end by 5 bases; junction bases not matched to a gene: 13. This CDR3 has 14 amino acids. Looked up from germline, CDR1 is DFQATT and CDR2 is SNEGSKA (reference sequence). In DNA, the CDR3 is TGCAGTGTTCCTGTCAAAGGGGGCGGGGAGACCCAGTACTTC. Translating gives CSVPVKGGGETQYF.

The V and J genes are TRBV24-1 and TRBJ2-1, with D perhaps TRBD1 or TRBD2 (5 bases each). Trimming removed 2 bases at V and 4 bases at J, with 14 bases between. CDR3 length: 16 residues. CDR1 and CDR2 from the germline V gene are KGHDR and SFDVKD. The CDR3, as DNA: TGTGCCACCAGTGATTCGCGAGGGGAGAATTACAATGAGCAGTTCTTC. It translates to CATSDSRGENYNEQFF.

The sample holds many counts of this clonotype. V is TRBV18 and J is TRBJ1-2; D is unclear. The CDR3 totals 13 residues. Deletions cut 2 bases from V and 5 bases from J, with 9 bases between. Germline V gene sequence: CDR1 KGHSH, CDR2 LQKENI. This CDR3 reads CASSPKEKYGYTF. For the CDR3, the DNA is TGTGCCAGCTCACCAAAGGAGAAGTATGGCTACACCTTC.

The DNA of the CDR3 is TGCGCCAGCAGCTTTGGGCGGGTAGACAATGAGCAGTTCTTC. Translating gives CASSFGRVDNEQFF. This chain uses TRBV5-1 with TRBJ2-1; D possibly corresponds to TRBD2 (5 bases). V was shortened by 2 bases and J by 5 bases, with 11 bases between the two germline ends. This CDR3 contains 14 residues. Germline V gives CDR1 SGHRS, CDR2 YFSETQ.

The table lists this clonotype with many counts. The V and J genes are TRBV6-1 and TRBJ1-1; D gene ambiguous. The ends were cut back, 2 bases at V and 2 bases at J, with 9 bases in the middle. This CDR3 spans 14 amino acids. Per the germline V gene, CDR1 is MNHNS and CDR2 is SASEGT. The CDR3 region has the DNA TGTGCCAGCAGTGAACACCCATCTAACACTGAAGCTTTCTTT. It yields the protein CASSEHPSNTEAFF.

This clonotype was counted many times. V is TRBV2 and J is TRBJ1-3, with no clear D. Trimming left V 2 bases short and J 4 bases short, with 12 bases between. CDR1 SNHLY and CDR2 FYNNEI come from the germline V gene. The CDR3 is 15 residues long. CDR3 region: CASSENQIQGNTIYF. As DNA, the CDR3 is TGTGCCAGCAGTGAAAACCAGATTCAGGGAAACACCATATATTTT.

There are many counts of this clonotype. The V and J genes are TRBV9 and TRBJ2-5, with 13 bases identical to TRBD2. CDR3 size: 16 residues. J lost 5 bases, V lost 1 base, and 5 bases had no gene match. Germline V gives CDR1 SGDLS, CDR2 YYNGEE. The CDR3 DNA reads TGTGCCAGCAGCGTATCCGGACTAGCGGGAGTGGAGACCCAGTACTTC. It codes for CASSVSGLAGVETQYF.

This clonotype was detected many times. V is TRBV5-1 and J is TRBJ1-1, with D possibly matching TRBD1 (6 bases). The CDR3 is made up of 14 amino acids. Per the germline V gene, CDR1 is SGHRS and CDR2 is YFSETQ. V lost 5 bases and J 3 bases, leaving 14 bases between the germline ends. The CDR3 spells CASRGGGLDTEAFF. The CDR3 DNA is TGCGCCAGCAGAGGGGGGGGGCTAGACACTGAAGCTTTCTTT.

On this clonotype: Since no conserved phenylalanine or tryptophan closes the CDR3, a read error is the likely cause. The V call is TRBV19, the J call TRBJ1-5, with 7 bases aligning to TRBD1. Trimming at V came to 8 bases and at J to 2 bases, leaving 6 bases not matched to a gene. This CDR3 has 14 residues. Germline CDR1 reads LNHDA; CDR2 reads SQIVND (reference sequence). Here the CDR3 reads CASSDRVGNQPQHS. The CDR3 DNA follows: TGTGCCAGTTCCGACAGGGTAGGCAATCAGCCCCAGCATTCT.

This chain uses TRBV14 with TRBJ2-7; D is possibly TRBD1 (6 bases). The J call is doubtful: the DNA matches TRBJ2-1 better. Germline lookup yields CDR1 SGHDN and CDR2 FVKESK. There are 14 residues in the CDR3. The CDR3 here is CASSIRGGGYEQFF. The CDR3 region has the DNA TGTGCCAGCAGCATCCGAGGGGGTGGTTACGAGCAGTTCTTC.

This clonotype was found once. The rearrangement links TRBV19 to TRBJ1-6; D unclear. Germline V lookup: CDR1 LNHDA, CDR2 SQIVND (reference sequence). The CDR3 consists of 15 residues. The V and J ends lost 5 bases and 9 bases respectively, with 17 bases between them. The CDR3 region is CASSQSLEPGSPLHF. CDR3 nucleotide sequence: TGTGCCAGTAGTCAATCACTGGAGCCTGGTTCACCCCTCCACTTT.

In its sample, this clonotype was seen many times. The chain employs TRBV28 and TRBJ2-5; TRBD2 is a possible D gene (7 bases). Germline lookup yields CDR1 MDHEN and CDR2 SYDVKM. V gave up 6 bases and J gave up 1 base, with 27 bases separating them. CDR3 size: 19 residues. The CDR3 sequence: CASSGQYVLGAGIQETQYF. In nucleotides, the CDR3 is TGTGCCAGCAGCGGACAGTACGTTTTGGGAGCGGGAATCCAAGAGACCCAGTACTTC.

V and J are TRBV7-9 and TRBJ2-2, with 7 bases that match TRBD1. V lost 3 bases to trimming and J lost 4 bases; unmatched junction nucleotides: 5. CDR3 size: 15 residues. Germline V gene lookup returns CDR1 SEHNR and CDR2 FQNEAQ (reference sequence). The CDR3 DNA reads as TGTGCCAGCAGCTTCCCCAGGGGGAGCACCGGGGAGCTGTTTTTT. Encoded protein: CASSFPRGSTGELFF.

This clonotype was counted a few times. The chain combines TRBV6-1 with TRBJ1-3; tentatively, D is TRBD1 (5 bases). The V end lost 5 bases, the J end lost 0 bases, and 14 bases lay between the germline ends. The germline V gene has CDR1 MNHNS and CDR2 SASEGT. This CDR3 region has 16 residues. The CDR3 spells CASSSRGRDSGNTIYF. CDR3 nucleotides: TGTGCCAGCAGTTCGAGGGGACGAGACTCTGGAAACACCATATATTTT.

The table lists this clonotype with many counts. The genes are TRBV12-3 or TRBV12-4 and TRBJ2-7; TRBD1 matches 7 bases. The V segment lost 5 bases and the J segment 5 bases; nucleotides outside the gene matches: 9. CDR3 length: 14 amino acids. The CDR3 bases are TGTGCCAGCAGTCCGGGACAGTTTACCCACGAGCAGTACTTC. It is translated as CASSPGQFTHEQYF.

This clonotype was detected ten times or more. J is TRBJ1-1 and V is TRBV6-1, with 7 positions matching TRBD1. The trim removed 6 bases at V and 4 bases at J, leaving 5 bases unmatched. The germline V gene encodes CDR1 MNHNS and CDR2 SASEGT. This CDR3 contains 13 residues. CDR3 in amino acids: CASSIAGGTEAFF. The CDR3, as DNA: TGTGCCAGCAGCATCGCAGGGGGCACTGAAGCTTTCTTT.

This clonotype was counted many times. The V and J genes are TRBV12-3 or TRBV12-4 and TRBJ1-1; 9 bases match TRBD1. The CDR3 spans 14 residues. V shed 2 bases, J shed 10 bases, and the junction held 8 bases outside the gene matches. The CDR3 sequence: CASSLMGQGGRAFF. The CDR3, as DNA: TGTGCCAGCAGTTTAATGGGACAGGGAGGGAGAGCTTTCTTT.

This clonotype was observed many times. The chain is built from TRBV20-1 and TRBJ1-2, with 7 bases lining up with TRBD1. CDR3 length: 13 residues. The germline V gene encodes CDR1 DFQATT and CDR2 SNEGSKA (reference sequence). The ends lost 5 bases at V and 8 bases at J; junction bases unmatched: 11. The CDR3 region is CSAYPGTEDGYTF. CDR3 sequence (DNA): TGCAGTGCTTATCCCGGGACAGAGGACGGCTACACCTTC.

Ten or more counts support this clonotype. This chain links TRBV5-1 with TRBJ1-1; possible D gene TRBD1, 5 bases. This CDR3 comprises 15 residues. Trimming took off 0 bases at V and 4 bases at J, with 13 bases between the two ends. Germline loops: CDR1 SGHRS, CDR2 YFSETQ. CDR3 loop: CASSLGGPGVTEAFF. CDR3 nucleotide sequence: TGCGCCAGCAGCTTGGGAGGCCCGGGGGTCACTGAAGCTTTCTTT.

The genes are TRBV6-5 and TRBJ2-2, with no clear D. CDR3 size: 14 residues. Trimming left V 0 bases short and J 3 bases short, with 5 bases between. The germline gives CDR1 MNHEY, CDR2 SVGAGI. CDR3 nucleotides: TGTGCCAGCAGTTACTCTGGGTACACCGGGGAGCTGTTTTTT. This gives the protein CASSYSGYTGELFF.

The sample holds many counts of this clonotype. The chain combines TRBV7-8 with TRBJ1-2, with TRBD1 matching over 7 bases. The CDR3 runs 12 residues. Unmatched junction bases numbered 1, after V lost 3 bases and J lost 6 bases. Germline CDR1 SGHVS, CDR2 FQNEAQ. This CDR3 reads CASSFDRDGYTF. The CDR3 nucleotides read TGTGCCAGCAGCTTCGACAGGGATGGCTACACCTTC. Using reference TRBV7-8 and TRBJ1-2 for the parts outside the CDR3, the full variable domain is GAGVSQSPRYKVAKRGQDVALRCDPISGHVSLFWYQQALGQGPEFLTYFQNEAQLDKSGLPSDRFFAERPEGSVSTLKIQRTQQEDSAVYLCASSFDRDGYTFGSGTRLTVV.

The genes are TRBV4-1 and TRBJ1-2, with TRBD1 matching 8 bases. The CDR3 sequence is 14 residues long. Germline trimming cut 4 bases from V and 4 bases from J; bases unmatched to any gene: 5. Germline values: CDR1 MGHRA, CDR2 YSYEKL. The CDR3 spells CASSRTTGGYGYTF. The CDR3 DNA is TGCGCCAGCAGCCGAACTACAGGGGGCTATGGCTACACCTTC.

This clonotype was observed at least ten times. J is TRBJ1-6 and V is TRBV11-2, with a possible D match to TRBD1 (6 bases). Trimming pared 5 bases from V and 2 bases from J, leaving 10 bases between. This CDR3 spans 15 amino acids. Germline loops: CDR1 SGHAT, CDR2 FQNNGV. CDR3 in amino acids: CASSLQGTYNSPLHF. DNA for the CDR3: TGTGCCAGCAGCCTACAGGGCACCTATAATTCACCCCTCCACTTT.

The chain is built from TRBV15 and TRBJ1-3; tentative D call: TRBD1 (6 bases). The CDR3 sequence is 15 residues long. Germline values: CDR1 LNHNV, CDR2 YYDKDF (reference sequence). V gave up 0 bases and J gave up 4 bases, with 10 bases separating them. The CDR3 loop is CATSRDRGPGNTIYF. CDR3 sequence (DNA): TGTGCCACCAGCAGAGATCGGGGGCCCGGAAACACCATATATTTT.

This clonotype occurred many times. The chain is built from TRBV11-2 and TRBJ2-3, with 12 nucleotides matching TRBD2. Germline V gene lookup returns CDR1 SGHAT and CDR2 FQNNGV. The V gene end was trimmed by 0 bases and the J gene end by 10 bases; junction bases not matched to a gene: 17. The length of the CDR3 is 19 residues. CDR3 sequence (DNA): TGTGCCAGCAGCTTAGACCTGGGACTAGCGGGCGGTACTCGGATATCGCAGTATTTT. This encodes CASSLDLGLAGGTRISQYF.

This chain uses TRBV2 with TRBJ1-4, with D perhaps TRBD1 (6 bases). The germline gives CDR1 SNHLY, CDR2 FYNNEI. V gave up 6 bases and J gave up 4 bases, with 12 bases separating them. This CDR3 comprises 14 residues. Written as DNA, the CDR3 is TGTGCCAGCAGCGCCAGGGGCCTTAATGAAAAACTGTTTTTT. This translates into CASSARGLNEKLFF.

This clonotype occurred many times. The V gene is TRBV11-2, the J gene TRBJ1-2; D unresolved. V gave up 6 bases and J gave up 1 base, with 3 bases separating them. CDR3 size: 11 residues. CDR1 and CDR2 (germline): SGHAT, FQNNGV. The CDR3 reads CASRNNYGYTF. CDR3 nucleotides: TGTGCCAGCAGAAATAACTATGGCTACACCTTC.

The gene calls are TRBV30 and TRBJ1-1; D unclear. CDR1 is GTSNPN, CDR2 SVGIG, per germline (reference sequence). Trimming cost V 0 bases and J 4 bases, with 9 bases left between them. The CDR3 extends over 13 amino acids. The CDR3 protein is CAWSVSHITEAFF. DNA for the CDR3: TGTGCCTGGAGTGTAAGCCATATCACTGAAGCTTTCTTT.